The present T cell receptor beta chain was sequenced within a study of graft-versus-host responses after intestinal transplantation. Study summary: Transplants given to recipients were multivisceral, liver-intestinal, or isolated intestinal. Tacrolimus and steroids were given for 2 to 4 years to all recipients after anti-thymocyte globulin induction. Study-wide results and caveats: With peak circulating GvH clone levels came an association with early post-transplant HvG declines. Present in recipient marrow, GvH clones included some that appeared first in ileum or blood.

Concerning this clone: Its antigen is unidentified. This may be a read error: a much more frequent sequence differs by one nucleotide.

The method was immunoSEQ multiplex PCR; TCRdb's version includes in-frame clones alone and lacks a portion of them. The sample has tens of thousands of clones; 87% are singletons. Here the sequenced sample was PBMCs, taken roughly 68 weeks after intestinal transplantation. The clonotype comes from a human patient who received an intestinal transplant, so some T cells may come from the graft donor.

Written as DNA, the CDR3 is TGTGCCAGCAGCCCCTCGCGGGGGTCCTCCTACGAGCAGTACTTC. Translating gives CASSPSRGSSYEQYF. V and J are TRBV21-1 and TRBJ2-5; the D call TRBD2 from the table was never checked on the DNA. The end of the DNA fits TRBJ2-7 better, so the J call may be wrong. TRBV21-1 is termed a pseudogene. CDR3 length: 15 residues.